These T cell receptor beta chains were read from a single sample in a study of human T cells and chemical hapten exposure. TCRdb analysed the reads with MiXCR anew, one entry per CDR3 protein. The profile covers around 120,000 distinct CDR3 sequences, with more than 8.5% appearing a single time and around 1.4% taken by the ten largest. The sequencing input was whole blood. The receptors were sampled from a human donor in good health. Some clones in this sample may be carry-over from other donors' samples. The CDR3 runs from the conserved cysteine through the conserved F or W. Fields, in order: CDR3 protein, CDR3 DNA, J gene, D gene, V gene, CDR3 length, clone size. D genes are given only for firm matches. Size is stated for part of the rows, as once, few or many counts, or as a class when the clone is expanded.

CDR3 protein: CATRASGSDEQFF
CDR3 DNA: TGTGCCACCAGGGCTAGCGGGAGTGATGAGCAGTTCTTC
J gene: TRBJ2-1
D gene: TRBD2
V gene: TRBV24-1
CDR3 length: 13
clone size: many

CDR3 protein: CASSQAFGVEAFF
CDR3 DNA: TGTGCCAGCAGCCAAGCGTTCGGAGTTGAAGCTTTCTTT
J gene: TRBJ1-1
D gene: -
V gene: TRBV14
CDR3 length: 13
clone size: many

CDR3 protein: CASLSRTGAYNEQFF
CDR3 DNA: TGTGCCAGCCTTTCCAGGACAGGGGCTTACAATGAGCAGTTCTTC
J gene: TRBJ2-1
D gene: TRBD1
V gene: TRBV27
CDR3 length: 15
clone size: many

CDR3 protein: CASSLEVRVSGANVLTF
CDR3 DNA: TGTGCCAGCAGCTTAGAGGTCCGGGTCTCTGGGGCCAACGTCCTGACTTTC
J gene: TRBJ2-6
D gene: -
V gene: TRBV11-2
CDR3 length: 17
clone size: -

CDR3 protein: CASSLAQDTEKLFF
CDR3 DNA: TGTGCCAGCAGCTTAGCCCAAGATACCGAAAAACTGTTTTTT
J gene: TRBJ1-4
D gene: -
V gene: TRBV7-9
CDR3 length: 14
clone size: few

CDR3 protein: CASSLVPAGSEQFF
CDR3 DNA: TGTGCCAGCAGCTTAGTTCCGGCGGGGAGTGAGCAGTTCTTC
J gene: TRBJ2-1
D gene: -
V gene: TRBV7-2
CDR3 length: 14
clone size: few

CDR3 protein: CASSQEHRPNEQFF
CDR3 DNA: TGTGCCAGCAGCCAAGAACATAGACCGAATGAGCAGTTCTTC
J gene: TRBJ2-1
D gene: -
V gene: TRBV4-2
CDR3 length: 14
clone size: few

CDR3 protein: CASSPTDKEGVLNWDYGYTF
CDR3 DNA: TGTGCCAGCTCCCCGACGGACAAAGAGGGGGTTCTCAACTGGGACTATGGCTACACCTTC
J gene: TRBJ1-2
D gene: -
V gene: TRBV18
CDR3 length: 20
clone size: many

CDR3 protein: CAIRDRDRGSHEQYF
CDR3 DNA: TGTGCCATCAGGGACCGGGACAGGGGTTCCCACGAGCAGTACTTC
J gene: TRBJ2-7
D gene: TRBD1
V gene: TRBV10-3
CDR3 length: 15
clone size: few

CDR3 protein: CASSNGTRVWDEQYF
CDR3 DNA: TGTGCCAGCAGTAATGGGACACGCGTTTGGGACGAGCAGTACTTC
J gene: TRBJ2-7
D gene: -
V gene: TRBV2
CDR3 length: 15
clone size: many

CDR3 protein: CASSQPRQETQYF
CDR3 DNA: TGTGCCAGCTCACAGCCCCGCCAAGAGACCCAGTACTTC
J gene: TRBJ2-5
D gene: -
V gene: TRBV18
CDR3 length: 13
clone size: -

CDR3 protein: CAKLQGYTEAFF
CDR3 DNA: TGTGCCAAATTACAGGGTTACACTGAAGCTTTCTTT
J gene: TRBJ1-1
D gene: -
V gene: TRBV7-9
CDR3 length: 12
clone size: many

CDR3 protein: CASSNREGGEETQYF
CDR3 DNA: TGTGCCAGCAGCAATCGCGAAGGGGGTGAAGAGACCCAGTACTTC
J gene: TRBJ2-5
D gene: -
V gene: TRBV11-1
CDR3 length: 15
clone size: -

CDR3 protein: CASSSLGTGGLYEQYF
CDR3 DNA: TGTGCCAGCAGTTCTCTCGGGACAGGGGGTTTATACGAGCAGTACTTC
J gene: TRBJ2-7
D gene: TRBD1
V gene: TRBV27
CDR3 length: 16
clone size: -

CDR3 protein: CASLADWVTDTQYF
CDR3 DNA: TGCGCCAGCCTAGCGGACTGGGTCACAGATACGCAGTATTTT
J gene: TRBJ2-3
D gene: TRBD2
V gene: TRBV10-2
CDR3 length: 14
clone size: few

CDR3 protein: CASRESLRNQPQHF
CDR3 DNA: TGTGCCAGCAGGGAGAGCCTACGCAATCAGCCCCAGCATTTT
J gene: TRBJ1-5
D gene: -
V gene: TRBV6-1
CDR3 length: 14
clone size: many

CDR3 protein: CASGPGQGFSGNTIYF
CDR3 DNA: TGTGCTAGTGGTCCCGGACAGGGATTCTCTGGAAACACCATATATTTT
J gene: TRBJ1-3
D gene: TRBD1
V gene: TRBV12-5
CDR3 length: 16
clone size: many

CDR3 protein: CASSNGQGFDPPLHF
CDR3 DNA: TGTGCCAGCAGCAACGGACAGGGCTTCGATCCACCCCTCCACTTT
J gene: TRBJ1-6
D gene: TRBD1
V gene: TRBV7-9
CDR3 length: 15
clone size: many

CDR3 protein: CASSLGDVSEAFF
CDR3 DNA: TGTGCCAGCAGTTTAGGTGACGTTTCTGAAGCTTTCTTT
J gene: TRBJ1-1
D gene: -
V gene: TRBV12-3/TRBV12-4
CDR3 length: 13
clone size: -

CDR3 protein: CASSFSGETGELFF
CDR3 DNA: TGTGCCAGCAGCTTCTCAGGGGAAACCGGGGAGCTGTTTTTT
J gene: TRBJ2-2
D gene: -
V gene: TRBV11-1
CDR3 length: 14
clone size: -

CDR3 protein: CASSLGVQGGPSGANVLTF
CDR3 DNA: TGTGCCAGCAGCTTAGGGGTCCAGGGGGGGCCCTCTGGGGCCAACGTCCTGACTTTC
J gene: TRBJ2-6
D gene: -
V gene: TRBV11-2
CDR3 length: 19
clone size: few

CDR3 protein: CASSHGLAGGYEQYF
CDR3 DNA: TGTGCCAGCAGCCACGGACTAGCGGGGGGCTACGAGCAGTACTTC
J gene: TRBJ2-7
D gene: TRBD2
V gene: TRBV4-2
CDR3 length: 15
clone size: few

CDR3 protein: CASSLVPGTAYYEQYF
CDR3 DNA: TGCGCCAGCAGCTTGGTTCCAGGGACCGCATACTACGAGCAGTACTTC
J gene: TRBJ2-7
D gene: -
V gene: TRBV5-1
CDR3 length: 16
clone size: few

CDR3 protein: CASSLVAGAHYEQYF
CDR3 DNA: TGTGCCAGCAGCTTAGTTGCGGGAGCCCACTACGAGCAGTACTTC
J gene: TRBJ2-7
D gene: TRBD2
V gene: TRBV7-9
CDR3 length: 15
clone size: few

CDR3 protein: CASSQWAGGRAFF
CDR3 DNA: TGTGCCAGCAGCCAGTGGGCAGGGGGCAGAGCTTTCTTT
J gene: TRBJ1-1
D gene: TRBD1
V gene: TRBV7-2
CDR3 length: 13
clone size: many

CDR3 protein: CASSSLPGTGSSYNSPLHF
CDR3 DNA: TGTGCCAGCAGTTCCTTGCCCGGGACAGGGAGCTCCTATAATTCACCCCTCCACTTT
J gene: TRBJ1-6
D gene: TRBD1
V gene: TRBV12-3/TRBV12-4
CDR3 length: 19
clone size: few

CDR3 protein: CASSLIVGTDTQYF
CDR3 DNA: TGTGCCAGCAGCTTAATTGTAGGAACAGATACGCAGTATTTT
J gene: TRBJ2-3
D gene: -
V gene: TRBV11-2
CDR3 length: 14
clone size: -

CDR3 protein: CASRVLSRTQNSDTQYF
CDR3 DNA: TGTGCCAGCAGGGTGCTTTCCCGTACTCAGAATTCAGATACGCAGTATTTT
J gene: TRBJ2-3
D gene: -
V gene: TRBV27
CDR3 length: 17
clone size: few

CDR3 protein: CAVLSLQGPITGELFF
CDR3 DNA: TGTGCCGTTTTAAGTTTGCAGGGGCCGATCACCGGGGAGCTGTTTTTT
J gene: TRBJ2-2
D gene: -
V gene: TRBV19
CDR3 length: 16
clone size: -

CDR3 protein: CASSPEVGANVLTF
CDR3 DNA: TGTGCCAGCAGTCCCGAAGTTGGGGCCAACGTCCTGACTTTC
J gene: TRBJ2-6
D gene: -
V gene: TRBV12-3/TRBV12-4
CDR3 length: 14
clone size: -

CDR3 protein: CASSSFLGQGSGANVLTF
CDR3 DNA: TGTGCCAGCAGCTCTTTTCTCGGACAGGGCTCTGGGGCCAACGTCCTGACTTTC
J gene: TRBJ2-6
D gene: TRBD1
V gene: TRBV7-9
CDR3 length: 18
clone size: -

CDR3 protein: CASSLAQGSTDTQYF
CDR3 DNA: TGTGCCAGCAGCTTAGCCCAGGGAAGCACAGATACGCAGTATTTT
J gene: TRBJ2-3
D gene: -
V gene: TRBV7-2
CDR3 length: 15
clone size: few

CDR3 protein: CSVERAPLEAFF
CDR3 DNA: TGCAGCGTTGAAAGGGCCCCCCTCGAAGCTTTCTTT
J gene: TRBJ1-1
D gene: -
V gene: TRBV29-1
CDR3 length: 12
clone size: few

CDR3 protein: CASSSYSWGYGYTF
CDR3 DNA: TGTGCCAGCAGTTCCTATTCTTGGGGGTATGGCTACACCTTC
J gene: TRBJ1-2
D gene: -
V gene: TRBV27
CDR3 length: 14
clone size: many

CDR3 protein: CSATTSWPGLHYEQYF
CDR3 DNA: TGCAGTGCTACCACCTCCTGGCCGGGACTACACTACGAGCAGTACTTC
J gene: TRBJ2-7
D gene: TRBD2
V gene: TRBV20-1
CDR3 length: 16
clone size: many

CDR3 protein: CASSERGERNEKLFF
CDR3 DNA: TGTGCCAGCAGTGAACGGGGGGAGCGGAATGAAAAACTGTTTTTT
J gene: TRBJ1-4
D gene: -
V gene: TRBV6-1
CDR3 length: 15
clone size: few

CDR3 protein: CSAHPGLEDTQYF
CDR3 DNA: TGCAGTGCACATCCGGGCCTCGAAGATACGCAGTATTTT
J gene: TRBJ2-3
D gene: -
V gene: TRBV20-1
CDR3 length: 13
clone size: few

CDR3 protein: CATSGVPGPYYGQYF
CDR3 DNA: TGTGCCACCAGCGGCGTCCCGGGACCCTATTACGGGCAGTACTTC
J gene: TRBJ2-7
D gene: -
V gene: TRBV15
CDR3 length: 15
clone size: few

CDR3 protein: CASSPRVSMNTEAFF
CDR3 DNA: TGTGCCAGCAGCCCCAGGGTCTCCATGAACACTGAAGCTTTCTTT
J gene: TRBJ1-1
D gene: -
V gene: TRBV11-2
CDR3 length: 15
clone size: few

CDR3 protein: CASSSPSGDQETQYF
CDR3 DNA: TGTGCCAGCAGTTCCCCTAGCGGGGACCAGGAGACCCAGTACTTC
J gene: TRBJ2-5
D gene: TRBD2
V gene: TRBV28
CDR3 length: 15
clone size: -

CDR3 protein: CSSSGTGGAGNNGYTF
CDR3 DNA: TGCAGCTCCTCCGGGACAGGGGGCGCCGGGAATAATGGCTACACCTTC
J gene: TRBJ1-2
D gene: TRBD1
V gene: TRBV29-1
CDR3 length: 16
clone size: few

CDR3 protein: CASSAGASYEQYF
CDR3 DNA: TGTGCCAGCAGCGCGGGAGCCTCCTACGAGCAGTACTTC
J gene: TRBJ2-7
D gene: TRBD2
V gene: TRBV7-9
CDR3 length: 13
clone size: -

CDR3 protein: CASSLGSTSHEQYF
CDR3 DNA: TGTGCCAGCAGCTTAGGCAGTACTAGCCACGAGCAGTACTTC
J gene: TRBJ2-7
D gene: -
V gene: TRBV7-9
CDR3 length: 14
clone size: -

CDR3 protein: CASRLRGKNYGYTF
CDR3 DNA: TGTGCCAGCCGCCTCAGGGGGAAGAACTATGGCTACACCTTC
J gene: TRBJ1-2
D gene: TRBD1
V gene: TRBV6-2/TRBV6-3
CDR3 length: 14
clone size: many

CDR3 protein: CSARDEREWGTDTQYF
CDR3 DNA: TGCAGTGCTAGAGATGAACGGGAGTGGGGCACAGATACGCAGTATTTT
J gene: TRBJ2-3
D gene: -
V gene: TRBV20-1
CDR3 length: 16
clone size: -

CDR3 protein: CASSPGTGDFQETQYF
CDR3 DNA: TGTGCCAGCAGTCCCGGGACAGGGGACTTCCAAGAGACCCAGTACTTC
J gene: TRBJ2-5
D gene: TRBD1
V gene: TRBV12-3/TRBV12-4
CDR3 length: 16
clone size: -

CDR3 protein: CASASGTGTYEQYF
CDR3 DNA: TGTGCCAGTGCTTCCGGGACAGGGACCTACGAGCAGTACTTC
J gene: TRBJ2-7
D gene: TRBD1
V gene: TRBV19
CDR3 length: 14
clone size: few

CDR3 protein: CASSAAREGGFVATQYF
CDR3 DNA: TGTGCCAGCAGCGCCGCCCGTGAAGGGGGCTTCGTAGCGACCCAGTACTTC
J gene: TRBJ2-5
D gene: TRBD1
V gene: TRBV9
CDR3 length: 17
clone size: -

CDR3 protein: CASSKQGSYNEQFF
CDR3 DNA: TGTGCCAGTAGTAAACAAGGGTCCTACAATGAGCAGTTCTTC
J gene: TRBJ2-1
D gene: -
V gene: TRBV19
CDR3 length: 14
clone size: few

CDR3 protein: CASSLVQMNTEAFF
CDR3 DNA: TGTGCCAGCAGCTTGGTACAGATGAACACTGAAGCTTTCTTT
J gene: TRBJ1-1
D gene: -
V gene: TRBV5-4
CDR3 length: 14
clone size: many

CDR3 protein: CASSKEGQATEAFF
CDR3 DNA: TGTGCCAGCAGCAAAGAGGGACAAGCAACTGAAGCTTTCTTT
J gene: TRBJ1-1
D gene: -
V gene: TRBV21-1
CDR3 length: 14
clone size: few

CDR3 protein: CASRGPDTQYF
CDR3 DNA: TGCGCCAGCAGGGGGCCAGATACGCAGTATTTT
J gene: TRBJ2-3
D gene: -
V gene: TRBV5-1
CDR3 length: 11
clone size: few

CDR3 protein: CASSYRTSGSPDTQYF
CDR3 DNA: TGTGCCAGCAGTTACCGGACTAGCGGGAGCCCAGATACGCAGTATTTT
J gene: TRBJ2-3
D gene: TRBD2
V gene: TRBV6-5
CDR3 length: 16
clone size: few

CDR3 protein: CASGLGRDRDTEAFF
CDR3 DNA: TGTGCTAGTGGTTTGGGACGGGACAGGGACACTGAAGCTTTCTTT
J gene: TRBJ1-1
D gene: TRBD1
V gene: TRBV12-5
CDR3 length: 15
clone size: many

CDR3 protein: CASSLSQGADTQYF
CDR3 DNA: TGTGCCAGCAGCTTAAGCCAGGGAGCAGATACGCAGTATTTT
J gene: TRBJ2-3
D gene: -
V gene: TRBV7-9
CDR3 length: 14
clone size: many

CDR3 protein: CASGRTGSTGELFF
CDR3 DNA: TGTGCCAGCGGACGGACAGGGAGCACCGGGGAGCTGTTTTTT
J gene: TRBJ2-2
D gene: TRBD1
V gene: TRBV27
CDR3 length: 14
clone size: -

CDR3 protein: CSARGIDRGPNYGYTF
CDR3 DNA: TGCAGTGCTAGGGGCATCGACAGGGGCCCTAACTATGGCTACACCTTC
J gene: TRBJ1-2
D gene: TRBD1
V gene: TRBV20-1
CDR3 length: 16
clone size: many

CDR3 protein: CASSLSSSNEQFF
CDR3 DNA: TGTGCCAGCAGCCTGTCTAGTTCCAATGAGCAGTTCTTC
J gene: TRBJ2-1
D gene: -
V gene: TRBV12-3/TRBV12-4
CDR3 length: 13
clone size: -

CDR3 protein: CASSPPVGDRSGANVLTF
CDR3 DNA: TGTGCCAGCAGCCCACCGGTGGGGGATCGCTCTGGGGCCAACGTCCTGACTTTC
J gene: TRBJ2-6
D gene: -
V gene: TRBV7-9
CDR3 length: 18
clone size: few